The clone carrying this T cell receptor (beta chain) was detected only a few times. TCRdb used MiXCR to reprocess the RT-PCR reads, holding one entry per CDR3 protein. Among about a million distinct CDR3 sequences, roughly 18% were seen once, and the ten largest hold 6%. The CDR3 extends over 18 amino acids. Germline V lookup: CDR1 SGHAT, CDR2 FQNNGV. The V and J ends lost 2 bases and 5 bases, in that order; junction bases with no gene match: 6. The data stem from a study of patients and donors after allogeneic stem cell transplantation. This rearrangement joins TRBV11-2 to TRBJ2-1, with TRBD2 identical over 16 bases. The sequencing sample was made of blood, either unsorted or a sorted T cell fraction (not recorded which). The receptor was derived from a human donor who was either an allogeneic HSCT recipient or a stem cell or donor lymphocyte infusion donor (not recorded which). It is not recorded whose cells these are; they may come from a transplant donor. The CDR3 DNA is TGTGCCAGCAGCTTAAGGGGACTAGCGGGAGGGGTCCACAATGAGCAGTTCTTC. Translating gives CASSLRGLAGGVHNEQFF.